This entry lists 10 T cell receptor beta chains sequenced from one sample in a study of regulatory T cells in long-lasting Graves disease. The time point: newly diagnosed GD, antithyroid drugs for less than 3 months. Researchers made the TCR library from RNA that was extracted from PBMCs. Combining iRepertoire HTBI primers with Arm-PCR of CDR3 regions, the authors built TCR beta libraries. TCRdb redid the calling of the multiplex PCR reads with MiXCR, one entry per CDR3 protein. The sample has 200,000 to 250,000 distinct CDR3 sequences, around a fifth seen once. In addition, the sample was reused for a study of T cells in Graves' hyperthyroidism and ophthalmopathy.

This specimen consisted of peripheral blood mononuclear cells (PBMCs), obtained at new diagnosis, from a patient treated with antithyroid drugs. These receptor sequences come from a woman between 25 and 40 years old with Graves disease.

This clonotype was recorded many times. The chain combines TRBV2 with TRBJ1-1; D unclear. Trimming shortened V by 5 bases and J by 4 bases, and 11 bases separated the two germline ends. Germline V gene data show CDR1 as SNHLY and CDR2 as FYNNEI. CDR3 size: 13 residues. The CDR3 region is CASSTSRVTEAFF. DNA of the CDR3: TGTGCCAGCAGTACCTCGAGGGTCACTGAAGCTTTCTTT.

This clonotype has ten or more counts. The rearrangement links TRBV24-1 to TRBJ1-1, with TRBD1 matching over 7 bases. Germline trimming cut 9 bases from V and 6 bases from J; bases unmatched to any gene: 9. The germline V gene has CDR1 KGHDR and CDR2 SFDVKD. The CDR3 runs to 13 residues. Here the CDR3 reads CATRGQAVSEAFF. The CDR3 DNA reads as TGTGCCACCCGAGGACAGGCCGTGTCTGAAGCTTTCTTT.

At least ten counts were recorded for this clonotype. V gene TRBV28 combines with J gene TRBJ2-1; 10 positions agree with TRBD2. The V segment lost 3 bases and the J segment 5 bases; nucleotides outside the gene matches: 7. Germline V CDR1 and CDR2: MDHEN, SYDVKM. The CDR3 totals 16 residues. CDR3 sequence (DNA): TGTGCCAGCAGTTTGACTAGCGGGCTGATTGACAATGAGCAGTTCTTC. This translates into CASSLTSGLIDNEQFF. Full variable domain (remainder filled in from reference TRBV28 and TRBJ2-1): DVKVTQSSRYLVKRTGEKVFLECVQDMDHENMFWYRQDPGLGLRLIYFSYDVKMKEKGDIPEGYSVSREKKERFSLILESASTNQTSMYLCASSLTSGLIDNEQFFGPGTRLTVL.

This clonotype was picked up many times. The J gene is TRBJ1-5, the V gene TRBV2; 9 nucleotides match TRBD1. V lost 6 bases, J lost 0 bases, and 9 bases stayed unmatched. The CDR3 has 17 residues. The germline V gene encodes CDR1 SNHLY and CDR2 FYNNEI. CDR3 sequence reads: CASRAGTGLPSNQPQHF. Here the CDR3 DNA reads TGTGCCAGCAGGGCCGGGACAGGGCTTCCTAGCAATCAGCCCCAGCATTTT.

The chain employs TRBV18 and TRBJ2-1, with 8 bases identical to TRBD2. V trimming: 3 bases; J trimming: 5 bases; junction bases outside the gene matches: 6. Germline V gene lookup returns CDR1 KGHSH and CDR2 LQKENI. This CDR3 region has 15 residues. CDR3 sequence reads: CASSPGLERDNEQFF. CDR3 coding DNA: TGTGCCAGCTCACCGGGACTAGAAAGGGACAATGAGCAGTTCTTC.

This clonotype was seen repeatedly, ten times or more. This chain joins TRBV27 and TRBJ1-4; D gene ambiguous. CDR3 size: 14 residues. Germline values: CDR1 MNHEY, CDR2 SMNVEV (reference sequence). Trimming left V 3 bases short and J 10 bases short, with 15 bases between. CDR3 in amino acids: CASSFDPPPGKLFF. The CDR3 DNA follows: TGTGCCAGCAGTTTCGACCCCCCGCCGGGAAAACTGTTTTTT.

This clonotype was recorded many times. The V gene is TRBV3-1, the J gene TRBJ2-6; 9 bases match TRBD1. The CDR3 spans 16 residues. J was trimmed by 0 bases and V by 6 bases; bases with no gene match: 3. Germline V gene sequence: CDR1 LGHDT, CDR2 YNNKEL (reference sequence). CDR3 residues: CASSRTGVSGANVLTF. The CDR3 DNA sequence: TGTGCCAGCAGTCGGACAGGGGTCTCTGGGGCCAACGTCCTGACTTTC.

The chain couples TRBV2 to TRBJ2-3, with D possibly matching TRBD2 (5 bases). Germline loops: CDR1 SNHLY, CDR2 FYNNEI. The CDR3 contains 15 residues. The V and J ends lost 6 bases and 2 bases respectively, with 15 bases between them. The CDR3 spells CASRRAGITTDTQYF. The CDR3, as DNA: TGTGCCAGCAGGAGAGCCGGGATTACCACAGATACGCAGTATTTT.

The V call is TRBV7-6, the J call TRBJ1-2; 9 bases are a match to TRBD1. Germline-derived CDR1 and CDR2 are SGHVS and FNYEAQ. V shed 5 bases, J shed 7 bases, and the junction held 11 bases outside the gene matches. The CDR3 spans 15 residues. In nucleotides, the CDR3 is TGTGCCAGCAGCGCAATACAGGGGGCGTCGGGTGGCTACACCTTC. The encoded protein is CASSAIQGASGGYTF.

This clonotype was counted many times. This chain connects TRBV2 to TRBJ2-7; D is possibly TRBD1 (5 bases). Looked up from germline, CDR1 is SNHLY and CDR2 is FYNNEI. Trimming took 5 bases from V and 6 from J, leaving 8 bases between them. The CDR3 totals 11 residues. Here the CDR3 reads CASSQGPEQYF. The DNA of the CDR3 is TGTGCCAGCAGTCAGGGCCCCGAGCAGTACTTC.